A selection of T cell receptor beta chains follows, all from one sample in a study of T-cell reconstitution after alpha-beta-depleted transplantation in children. MiXCR, run by TCRdb on the PCR reads, gives a single entry per CDR3 protein. The sample gives 350,000 to 450,000 distinct CDR3 sequences, about an eighth of which show up once; around 4.5% is in the top ten. Material: PBMCs, obtained from the stem cell graft. The source is a human donor who donated a stem cell graft to a child with Fanconi anemia. The CDR3 runs from the conserved cysteine through the conserved F or W. Fields, in order: clone size, CDR3 length, V gene, J gene, D gene, CDR3 protein, CDR3 DNA. D genes are given only for firm matches. Rows may omit the clone size; those that give it use once, few, many or a size class.

-	14	TRBV2	TRBJ2-5	-	CASSEPPPQETQYF	TGTGCCAGCAGTGAACCCCCCCCTCAAGAGACCCAGTACTTC
few	16	TRBV4-1	TRBJ2-1	-	CASSQGGLQAYNEQFF	TGCGCCAGCAGCCAAGGGGGGCTACAGGCCTACAATGAGCAGTTCTTC
-	15	TRBV3-1	TRBJ1-4	-	CASSQRRGSNEKLFF	TGTGCCAGCAGCCAAAGGCGAGGGTCTAATGAAAAACTGTTTTTT
few	15	TRBV3-1	TRBJ2-1	TRBD2	CASSHRTSGGNEQFF	TGTGCCAGCAGCCACAGGACTAGCGGCGGCAATGAGCAGTTCTTC
-	11	TRBV30	TRBJ1-2	-	CAWGRDYGYTF	TGTGCCTGGGGGCGCGACTATGGCTACACCTTC
few	16	TRBV20-1	TRBJ1-5	-	CSALSGAGGSNQPQHF	TGCAGTGCCCTTAGCGGGGCAGGAGGGAGCAATCAGCCCCAGCATTTT
few	14	TRBV20-1	TRBJ1-5	-	CSATQSHNNQPQHF	TGCAGTGCTACCCAGTCCCATAACAATCAGCCCCAGCATTTT
-	15	TRBV5-1	TRBJ2-5	TRBD1	CASSSRTGPEETQYF	TGCGCCAGCAGCTCAAGGACAGGGCCGGAGGAGACCCAGTACTTC
few	12	TRBV7-9	TRBJ2-7	-	CASRGEPYEQYF	TGTGCCAGCCGAGGGGAGCCCTACGAGCAGTACTTC
-	15	TRBV18	TRBJ2-3	-	CASSPPRMSTDTQYF	TGTGCCAGCTCACCACCGAGGATGAGCACAGATACGCAGTATTTT
many	15	TRBV4-3	TRBJ2-5	TRBD1	CASSQDDYRGETQYF	TGCGCCAGCAGCCAAGATGATTACAGGGGAGAGACCCAGTACTTC
-	14	TRBV12-3/TRBV12-4	TRBJ2-6	-	CASWRDSGANVLTF	TGTGCCTCCTGGCGGGACTCTGGGGCCAACGTCCTGACTTTC
-	16	TRBV11-2	TRBJ2-3	-	CASSLGGQRAGDTQYF	TGTGCCAGCAGCTTAGGGGGCCAGCGCGCGGGTGATACGCAGTATTTT
-	12	TRBV11-2	TRBJ2-1	-	CASSLDTLEQFF	TGTGCCAGCAGTTTGGACACCCTGGAGCAGTTCTTC
-	11	TRBV7-9	TRBJ1-4	TRBD1	CASSGTAKLFF	TGTGCCAGCAGCGGGACAGCAAAACTGTTTTTT
many	16	TRBV12-5	TRBJ2-3	-	CASGLQTGIGTDTQYF	TGTGCTAGTGGTTTACAGACGGGGATAGGGACAGATACGCAGTATTTT
many	13	TRBV27	TRBJ1-1	-	CASSLWWNTEAFF	TGTGCCAGCAGTTTATGGTGGAACACTGAAGCTTTCTTT
few	13	TRBV7-6	TRBJ2-5	-	CASSLLSEETQYF	TGTGCCAGCAGTCTATTAAGTGAAGAGACCCAGTACTTC
few	15	TRBV4-1	TRBJ1-1	-	CASSSEVQMRTEAFF	TGCGCCAGCAGCTCAGAGGTACAAATGAGGACTGAAGCTTTCTTT
few	14	TRBV20-1	TRBJ1-2	-	CSAPPTGLPYGYTF	TGCAGTGCTCCACCAACGGGTTTACCCTATGGCTACACCTTC
-	15	TRBV28	TRBJ2-5	-	CASCKGRPYQETQYF	TGTGCCAGCTGTAAGGGCAGACCGTACCAAGAGACCCAGTACTTC
few	13	TRBV5-5	TRBJ1-5	-	CASSPLLGQPQHF	TGTGCCAGCAGCCCCCTGTTGGGTCAGCCCCAGCATTTT
-	15	TRBV12-3/TRBV12-4	TRBJ1-1	-	CASSSRDGANTEAFF	TGTGCCAGCAGTTCTCGCGACGGGGCAAACACTGAAGCTTTCTTT
few	13	TRBV12-3/TRBV12-4	TRBJ1-3	-	CASSRTAGNTIYF	TGTGCCAGCAGTCGGACGGCTGGAAACACCATATATTTT
few	14	TRBV28	TRBJ1-1	-	CASALFSLSTEAFF	TGTGCCAGCGCCCTCTTCTCTCTGTCCACTGAAGCTTTCTTT
few	12	TRBV29-1	TRBJ2-1	-	CSVGEQGNEQFF	TGCAGCGTCGGGGAGCAGGGCAATGAGCAGTTCTTC
few	15	TRBV16	TRBJ1-5	TRBD1	CASTGGPVRNQPQHF	TGTGCCAGCACAGGGGGCCCGGTACGGAATCAGCCCCAGCATTTT
few	11	TRBV25-1	TRBJ2-7	-	CASTTLNEQYF	TGTGCCAGCACTACCCTCAACGAGCAGTACTTC
many	14	TRBV4-3	TRBJ1-1	-	CASSQAGSITEAFF	TGCGCCAGCAGCCAAGCAGGATCGATCACTGAAGCTTTCTTT
few	13	TRBV29-1	TRBJ1-1	-	CSVDFSMNTEAFF	TGCAGCGTTGATTTCAGCATGAACACTGAAGCTTTCTTT
-	14	TRBV6-1	TRBJ2-1	-	CASSRGGGGNEQFF	TGTGCCAGCAGTAGGGGAGGAGGAGGCAATGAGCAGTTCTTC
-	14	TRBV6-2/TRBV6-3	TRBJ1-5	-	CASSRENGNQPQHF	TGTGCCAGCAGTCGGGAGAATGGCAATCAGCCCCAGCATTTT
-	14	TRBV20-1	TRBJ1-1	-	CSVLSWGTNTEAFF	TGCAGTGTGTTATCCTGGGGGACGAACACTGAAGCTTTCTTT
-	14	TRBV29-1	TRBJ2-7	-	CSVLQPSNTYEQYF	TGCAGCGTACTACAGCCCTCAAATACCTACGAGCAGTACTTC
-	16	TRBV20-1	TRBJ2-1	-	CSAVEGTSRGYNEQFF	TGCAGTGCTGTAGAGGGTACTAGCCGGGGGTACAATGAGCAGTTCTTC
-	14	TRBV6-2/TRBV6-3	TRBJ1-2	-	CASSGRLTNYGYTF	TGTGCCAGCAGTGGGCGACTAACTAACTATGGCTACACCTTC
many	12	TRBV25-1	TRBJ1-2	-	CASRRGNYGYTF	TGTGCCAGCAGACGGGGGAACTATGGCTACACCTTC
-	12	TRBV29-1	TRBJ2-5	-	CSVVGPQETQYF	TGCAGCGTTGTGGGTCCCCAAGAGACCCAGTACTTC
-	11	TRBV10-3	TRBJ2-7	-	CAISGSYEQYF	TGTGCCATCAGTGGTAGCTACGAGCAGTACTTC
-	13	TRBV4-3	TRBJ1-1	-	CASSHGGESEAFF	TGCGCCAGCAGCCACGGCGGGGAAAGTGAAGCTTTCTTT
many	17	TRBV28	TRBJ2-3	TRBD1	CASSDRDRVEGTDTQYF	TGTGCCAGCAGTGACCGGGACAGGGTCGAAGGAACAGATACGCAGTATTTT
many	14	TRBV6-2/TRBV6-3	TRBJ2-1	-	CASSTGRNYNEQFF	TGTGCCAGCAGTACAGGAAGAAACTACAATGAGCAGTTCTTC
few	15	TRBV5-6	TRBJ1-3	TRBD1	CASSFRDRVQDTIYF	TGTGCCAGCAGCTTCCGGGACAGGGTTCAAGACACCATATATTTT
few	13	TRBV7-2	TRBJ1-1	-	CASSLGQLTEAFF	TGTGCCAGCAGCCTGGGCCAGCTCACTGAAGCTTTCTTT
-	15	TRBV12-3/TRBV12-4	TRBJ2-5	TRBD2	CASSFKGGGGETQYF	TGTGCCAGCAGTTTTAAAGGCGGGGGGGGAGAGACCCAGTACTTC
-	16	TRBV7-2	TRBJ2-3	TRBD2	CASSPYSGGAENTQYF	TGTGCCAGCAGCCCCTATAGCGGGGGGGCCGAAAATACGCAGTATTTT
few	15	TRBV5-5	TRBJ1-2	-	CASSLSSASNYGYTF	TGTGCCAGCAGCTTGAGTTCAGCCAGCAACTATGGCTACACCTTC
-	16	TRBV5-1	TRBJ2-3	TRBD1	CASSSGTGGYTDTQYF	TGCGCCAGCAGCTCGGGGACAGGGGGATACACAGATACGCAGTATTTT
many	14	TRBV5-1	TRBJ2-3	TRBD2	CASSRTSASDTQYF	TGCGCCAGCAGCAGGACTAGCGCATCGGATACGCAGTATTTT
-	14	TRBV20-1	TRBJ2-7	TRBD1	CSALGQAVAGEQYF	TGCAGTGCTCTAGGACAGGCGGTAGCAGGCGAGCAGTACTTC
many	12	TRBV20-1	TRBJ2-3	-	CSARYQGDTQYF	TGCAGTGCTAGATACCAGGGAGATACGCAGTATTTT